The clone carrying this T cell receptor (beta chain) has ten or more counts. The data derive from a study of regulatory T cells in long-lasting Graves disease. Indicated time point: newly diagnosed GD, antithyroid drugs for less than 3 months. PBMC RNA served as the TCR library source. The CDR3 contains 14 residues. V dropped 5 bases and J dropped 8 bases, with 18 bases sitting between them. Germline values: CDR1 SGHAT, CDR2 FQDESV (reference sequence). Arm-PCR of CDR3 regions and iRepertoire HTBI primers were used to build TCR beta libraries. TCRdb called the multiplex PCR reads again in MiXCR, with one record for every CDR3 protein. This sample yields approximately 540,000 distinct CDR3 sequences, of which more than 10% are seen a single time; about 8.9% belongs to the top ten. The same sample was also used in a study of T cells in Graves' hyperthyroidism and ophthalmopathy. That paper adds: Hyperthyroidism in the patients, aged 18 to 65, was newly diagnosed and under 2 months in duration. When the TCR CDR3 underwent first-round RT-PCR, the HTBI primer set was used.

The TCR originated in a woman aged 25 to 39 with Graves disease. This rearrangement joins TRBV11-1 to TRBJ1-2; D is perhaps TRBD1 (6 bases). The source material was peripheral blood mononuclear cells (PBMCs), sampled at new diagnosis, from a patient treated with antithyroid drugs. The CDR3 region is CASSQGTGAGGYTF. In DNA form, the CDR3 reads TGTGCCAGCAGCCAAGGTACGGGGGCTGGCGGCTACACCTTC.